Here is one T cell receptor (beta chain) with its context. Original analysis: The assay estimated nucleated cells by amplifying reference gene primers. Clones were sequenced by immunoSEQ multiplex PCR, and TCRdb holds only the in-frame ones, with some missing. V and J calls and clone size follow that table, whereas D and trimming were derived from the DNA. The data show about 95,000 clones, with about 85% seen just once and 20% to 30% held by the top ten. These data originate in a study of blood T cell repertoires in COVID-19. Study at large: Collection of acute and convalescent COVID-19 samples took place in the United States, Italy and Spain. The cDNA or gDNA used as material had been derived from T cells, B-cell-depleted T cells, or PBMCs.

The TCR comes from an elderly man with active or convalescent COVID-19. Sequenced material: peripheral blood.

CDR3 in amino acids: CASSLTTDYGVEQYF. The CDR3 DNA reads TGTGCCAGCAGCCTTACTACTGATTACGGGGTGGAGCAGTACTTC. This chain joins TRBV28 and TRBJ2-7; TRBD2 is a possible D gene (5 bases). The CDR3 runs 15 residues. Trimming shortened V by 6 bases and J by 7 bases, and 22 bases separated the two germline ends. The V gene's germline CDR1 is MDHEN and CDR2 SYDVKM.